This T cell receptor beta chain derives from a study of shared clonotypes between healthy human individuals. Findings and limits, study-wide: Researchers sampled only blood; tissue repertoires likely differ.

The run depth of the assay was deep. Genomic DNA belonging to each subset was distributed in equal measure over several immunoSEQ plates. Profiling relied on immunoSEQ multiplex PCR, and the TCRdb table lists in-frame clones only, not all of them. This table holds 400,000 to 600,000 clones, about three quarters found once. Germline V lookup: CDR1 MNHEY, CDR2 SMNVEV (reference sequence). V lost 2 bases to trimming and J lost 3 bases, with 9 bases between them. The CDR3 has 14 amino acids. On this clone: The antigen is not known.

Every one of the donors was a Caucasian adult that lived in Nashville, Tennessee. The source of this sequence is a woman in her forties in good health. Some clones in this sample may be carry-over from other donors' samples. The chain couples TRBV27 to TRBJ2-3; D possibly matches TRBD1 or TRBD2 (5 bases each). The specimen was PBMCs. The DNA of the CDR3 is TGTGCCAGCAGTTTAACTAGGGGAACAGATACGCAGTATTTT. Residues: CASSLTRGTDTQYF.